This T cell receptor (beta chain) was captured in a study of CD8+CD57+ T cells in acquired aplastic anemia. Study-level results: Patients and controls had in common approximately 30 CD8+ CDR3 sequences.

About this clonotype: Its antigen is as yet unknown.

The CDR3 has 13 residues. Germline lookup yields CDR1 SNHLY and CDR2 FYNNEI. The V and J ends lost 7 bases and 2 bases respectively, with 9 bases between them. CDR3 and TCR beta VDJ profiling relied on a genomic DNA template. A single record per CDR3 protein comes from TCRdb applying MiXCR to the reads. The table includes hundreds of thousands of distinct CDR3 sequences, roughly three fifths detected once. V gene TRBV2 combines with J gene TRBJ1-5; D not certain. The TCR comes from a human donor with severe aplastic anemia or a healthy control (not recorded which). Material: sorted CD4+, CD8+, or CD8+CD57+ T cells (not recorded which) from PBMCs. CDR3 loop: CASTGWGNQPQHF. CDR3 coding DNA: TGTGCCAGCACCGGATGGGGCAATCAGCCCCAGCATTTT.